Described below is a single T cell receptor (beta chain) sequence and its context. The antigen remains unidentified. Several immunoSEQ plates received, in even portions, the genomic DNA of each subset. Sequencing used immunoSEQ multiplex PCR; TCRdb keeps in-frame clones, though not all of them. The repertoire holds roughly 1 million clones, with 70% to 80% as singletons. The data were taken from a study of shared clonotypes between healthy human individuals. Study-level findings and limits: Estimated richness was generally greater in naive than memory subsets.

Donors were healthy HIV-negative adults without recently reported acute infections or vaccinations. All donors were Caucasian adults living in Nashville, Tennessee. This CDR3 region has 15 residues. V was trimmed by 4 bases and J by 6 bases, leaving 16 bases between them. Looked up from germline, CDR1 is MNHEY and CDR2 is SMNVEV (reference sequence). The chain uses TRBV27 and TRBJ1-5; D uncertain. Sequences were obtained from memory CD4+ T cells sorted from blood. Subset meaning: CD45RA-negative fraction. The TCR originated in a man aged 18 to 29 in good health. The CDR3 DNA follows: TGTGCCAGCAGTTACGGGCGAACATTATGTCAGCCCCAGCATTTT. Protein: CASSYGRTLCQPQHF.